This is a list of T cell receptor beta chains from one sample in a study of STAT5B mutations in CD4+ large granular lymphocyte leukemia. Produced via immunoSEQ multiplex PCR; TCRdb's table is partial and in-frame only. The data hold some 40,000 clones, with 80% to 90% observed a single time. Sequencing input: CD4+ T cells from blood buffy coats. The receptor source for this set is a human donor in good health. CDR3s include the opening cysteine and the closing phenylalanine or tryptophan. The D gene is left open where the match is weak. The size field is filled for only some rows; it gives once, few, many or a size class.

DNA	CDR3	length	J	D	size	V
TGTGCCAGCAGCGTAGGAAGGGACGCAGCAACTAATGAAAAACTGTTTTTT	CASSVGRDAATNEKLFF	17	TRBJ1-4	-	-	TRBV9
TGCGCCAGCAGCTCCGGGAGTGGCCAAGAGACCCAGTACTTC	CASSSGSGQETQYF	14	TRBJ2-5	-	-	TRBV5-1
TGTGCCATCAGTGGGGCGGGAGGGAACTACGAGCAGTACTTC	CAISGAGGNYEQYF	14	TRBJ2-7	TRBD2	few	TRBV10-3
TGTGCCTGGAGTGTACGGGCAGGGGTCAGGGCCCAGTACTTC	CAWSVRAGVRAQYF	14	TRBJ2-5	-	-	TRBV30
TGTGCCAGCAGCTTTATGGGCACAGATACGCAGTATTTT	CASSFMGTDTQYF	13	TRBJ2-3	-	-	TRBV7-6
TGTGCCAGCAGCCTGGGACAGTCCCCTGAAGCTTTCTTT	CASSLGQSPEAFF	13	TRBJ1-1	TRBD1	-	TRBV14
TGTGCCACCAGCACCTACATGAACACTGAAGCTTTCTTT	CATSTYMNTEAFF	13	TRBJ1-1	-	once	TRBV15
TGTGCCAGCAGCTTCCGAAGCTCTGGAAACACCATATATTTT	CASSFRSSGNTIYF	14	TRBJ1-3	-	-	TRBV14
TGTGCCAGCAGCCCCTATCGTATACTAGCGGCCTCCACAGATACGCAGTATTTT	CASSPYRILAASTDTQYF	18	TRBJ2-3	TRBD2	-	TRBV7-8
TGTGCCAGCAGGTTGGGACCTACGGGCCCCTACGAGCAGTACTTC	CASRLGPTGPYEQYF	15	TRBJ2-7	-	-	TRBV6-1
TGTGCCAGCAGGTCCAGGGTCAGCAATCAGCCCCAGCATTTT	CASRSRVSNQPQHF	14	TRBJ1-5	-	-	TRBV6-1
TGTGCCAGCAGCTTACAGCGTACGAGGGAGACCCAGTACTTC	CASSLQRTRETQYF	14	TRBJ2-5	-	-	TRBV7-2
TGTGCCAGCGCCTCACAGGCCCCTGCTAGATTGAATGAGCAGTTCTTC	CASASQAPARLNEQFF	16	TRBJ2-1	-	few	TRBV7-6
TGTGCCAGCAGTGCAAGGGCCGGCAATCAGCCCCAGCATTTT	CASSARAGNQPQHF	14	TRBJ1-5	-	-	TRBV2
TGTGCCAGCAGCGTAAGCCTGGACAGGGGGCAGTTCTTC	CASSVSLDRGQFF	13	TRBJ2-1	TRBD1	-	TRBV9
TGTGCCAGCAGCTTAGGGCGTAGCGGGAGTACGACAGATACGCAGTATTTT	CASSLGRSGSTTDTQYF	17	TRBJ2-3	TRBD2	-	TRBV7-6
TGTGCCAGCTCGTCAACCGGGACAGGGGGCACTGAAGCTTTCTTT	CASSSTGTGGTEAFF	15	TRBJ1-1	TRBD1	-	TRBV18
TGCAGCGCCAGCGGGAGGAGGGGGGAGACCCAGTACTTC	CSASGRRGETQYF	13	TRBJ2-5	TRBD2	-	TRBV29-1
TGCGCCAGCAGCCCTCAAGCGGGAGCTTACGAGCAGTACTTC	CASSPQAGAYEQYF	14	TRBJ2-7	TRBD2	-	TRBV5-1
TGTGCCAGCAGTGAACGACCTGAATCCAATCAGCCCCAGCATTTT	CASSERPESNQPQHF	15	TRBJ1-5	-	-	TRBV6-1
TGTGCCAGCTCACCACCGTGGGGTGGCGGGAGTAATAGGAATGAGCAGTTCTTC	CASSPPWGGGSNRNEQFF	18	TRBJ2-1	TRBD2	once	TRBV18
TGTGCCAGCACCTCGGGGGGGATTAACATTCAGTACTTC	CASTSGGINIQYF	13	TRBJ2-4	TRBD2	-	TRBV11-2
TGTGCCAGCAGCTTAACCGTTACTAGTCACGAGCAGTACTTC	CASSLTVTSHEQYF	14	TRBJ2-7	-	-	TRBV7-2
TGTGCCAGCACCCCAGCGGGTGGGCTCGAGCAGTACTTC	CASTPAGGLEQYF	13	TRBJ2-7	-	-	TRBV6-1
TGTGCCTGGAAACCTCAGGTCAGAATCTATGGCTACACCTTC	CAWKPQVRIYGYTF	14	TRBJ1-2	-	-	TRBV30
TGCGCCAGCAGCCACGGACTAGCGGGAGTATACAATGAGCAGTTCTTC	CASSHGLAGVYNEQFF	16	TRBJ2-1	TRBD2	-	TRBV4-1
TGCAGCGCCCGAAGGGGGACCAACACTGAAGCTTTCTTT	CSARRGTNTEAFF	13	TRBJ1-1	-	once	TRBV29-1
TGTGCCAGCAGTTTGGGGAGAGCCAACTATGGCTACACCTTC	CASSLGRANYGYTF	14	TRBJ1-2	-	-	TRBV28
TGTGCCAGTAGTATTTCGTCCCGCGTCGGGGGCTACACCTTC	CASSISSRVGGYTF	14	TRBJ1-2	-	-	TRBV19
TGTGCCAGCAGCCCACGACGAGCTTCCGCTGGGTATGGCTACACCTTC	CASSPRRASAGYGYTF	16	TRBJ1-2	-	-	TRBV11-2
TGTGCCAGCAGCCTGGACTCTGGAAACACCATATATTTT	CASSLDSGNTIYF	13	TRBJ1-3	-	-	TRBV6-1
TGTGCCTGGAGTGCACCTAGCAATCAGCCCCAGCATTTT	CAWSAPSNQPQHF	13	TRBJ1-5	-	-	TRBV30
TGTGCCAGCAGCACGGGACAGAACACTGAAGCTTTCTTT	CASSTGQNTEAFF	13	TRBJ1-1	-	-	TRBV6-5
TGTGCCAGCAGTTTAGGGGGACAGGGGCCAGATACGCAGTATTTT	CASSLGGQGPDTQYF	15	TRBJ2-3	TRBD1	once	TRBV28
TGTGCCATACAGGGAAACTCTGGAAACACCATATATTTT	CAIQGNSGNTIYF	13	TRBJ1-3	-	-	TRBV11-2
TGCGCCAGCAGCGCAGGGACTAGCGGACAAGAGACCCAGTACTTC	CASSAGTSGQETQYF	15	TRBJ2-5	TRBD2	-	TRBV10-1
TGTGCCAGCAGCTTGACAGCTAAGAACGAGCAGTACTTC	CASSLTAKNEQYF	13	TRBJ2-7	-	-	TRBV11-3
TGTGCCAGCAGCTTATTCAGGAGGGGGGGCATCACAGATACGCAGTATTTT	CASSLFRRGGITDTQYF	17	TRBJ2-3	-	-	TRBV7-9
TGTGCCAGCAGCTTAACTGGGGGTCAGCCCCAGCATTTT	CASSLTGGQPQHF	13	TRBJ1-5	-	few	TRBV7-9
TGTGCCAGCAGCGTAGGCTACCGTGGGCGGGAGGCCACAGATACGCAGTATTTT	CASSVGYRGREATDTQYF	18	TRBJ2-3	TRBD2	-	TRBV9
TGTGCCAGCAGCCCGGGACAGCGGAACACCGGGGAGCTGTTTTTT	CASSPGQRNTGELFF	15	TRBJ2-2	TRBD1	-	TRBV7-7
TGTGCCAGCAGCGTAGCAACAGGGGAGAATTCACCCCTCCACTTT	CASSVATGENSPLHF	15	TRBJ1-6	TRBD1	-	TRBV9
TGTGCCAGCAGCCAAGATGTCCGACTAGCAGGATTGAATGAGCAGTTCTTC	CASSQDVRLAGLNEQFF	17	TRBJ2-1	TRBD2	-	TRBV14
TGCGCCAGCAGCTTGGACGGGGGAGAGGGAGAGACCCAGTACTTC	CASSLDGGEGETQYF	15	TRBJ2-5	-	-	TRBV5-1
TGTGCCAGCAGTTTTTCCAGGGGCCAGCCCCAGCATTTT	CASSFSRGQPQHF	13	TRBJ1-5	-	-	TRBV27
TGTGCCAGCTCGCGGCGGCCCCTCTCCTACGAGCAGTACTTC	CASSRRPLSYEQYF	14	TRBJ2-7	-	-	TRBV7-2
TGTGCCTGGAGTCTCGGACAAGCCCCCGGTTACGAGCAGTACTTC	CAWSLGQAPGYEQYF	15	TRBJ2-7	-	few	TRBV30
TGTGCCAGTAGTAGGGGAGGGGAGAGGAGCAATCAGCCCCAGCATTTT	CASSRGGERSNQPQHF	16	TRBJ1-5	-	-	TRBV19
TGTGCCAGCAGCGCCACATTGAATAACTATGGCTACACCTTC	CASSATLNNYGYTF	14	TRBJ1-2	-	-	TRBV9
TGTGCCAGCAGCTTGGGACTAGCAGGAGAGACCCAGTACTTC	CASSLGLAGETQYF	14	TRBJ2-5	TRBD2	once	TRBV5-4
TGTGCCAGCAGCCCCGACAGGGAATTTCGGGAGCAGTACTTC	CASSPDREFREQYF	14	TRBJ2-7	TRBD1	-	TRBV7-2
TGTGCCAGTAGTACTCCTAGCGGAACTGGACTGCGGCAGTACTTC	CASSTPSGTGLRQYF	15	TRBJ2-7	TRBD2	few	TRBV19
TGTGCCAGCAGCTCGACAGGACGAAATTCACCCCTCCACTTT	CASSSTGRNSPLHF	14	TRBJ1-6	-	-	TRBV7-3
TGTGCCAGCAGTGAAAGTGGGTACCAAGAGACCCAGTACTTC	CASSESGYQETQYF	14	TRBJ2-5	-	-	TRBV6-1
TGTGCCAGCTCACCGGCCCTCTCGGCAGGCCGGAACACTGAAGCTTTCTTT	CASSPALSAGRNTEAFF	17	TRBJ1-1	-	-	TRBV18
TGTGCCAGCAGGGGTACTAGCGGCACAGATACGCAGTATTTT	CASRGTSGTDTQYF	14	TRBJ2-3	TRBD2	-	TRBV2
TGTGCCAGCAGCCCTGAGCGGGGGCCCTACAATGAGCAGTTCTTC	CASSPERGPYNEQFF	15	TRBJ2-1	TRBD2	-	TRBV7-2
TGTGCCAGCAGTCTACAGGGAGGTAGAGAGACCCAGTACTTC	CASSLQGGRETQYF	14	TRBJ2-5	-	-	TRBV28